These 29 T cell receptor beta chains share one sample of origin, sequenced in a study of CD8+ T cells in alopecia areata. Sequencing relied on a cDNA template that was reverse transcribed from extracted RNA. Generated by immunoSEQ multiplex PCR, the TCRdb table keeps only in-frame clones and is missing some. The sample has 200,000 to 250,000 clones; around two fifths are singletons. The treatment was: oral pan-JAK inhibitor, 5-10 mg twice daily. This sample comprised CD4+ T cells sorted from blood, obtained at approximately week 37, from a patient treated with tofacitinib. The receptors shown here come from a human donor with alopecia areata.

This rearrangement joins TRBV29-1 to TRBJ1-3; 10 nucleotides match TRBD1. The germline CDR1 and CDR2 sequences are SQVTM and ANQGSEA. The CDR3 loop spans 17 amino acids. Trimming took 4 bases from V and 2 from J; bases not matched to a gene: 11. CDR3 in amino acids: CSVVGDRGRGAGNTIYF. CDR3 DNA sequence: TGCAGCGTTGTGGGGGACAGGGGTCGAGGTGCTGGAAACACCATATATTTT.

Here the CDR3 reads CASSLDGTADNIQYF. As DNA, the CDR3 is TGCGCCAGCAGCTTGGACGGGACGGCCGATAACATTCAGTACTTC. The chain carries TRBV5-1 and TRBJ2-4; D might be TRBD1 or TRBD2, each matching 5 bases. From germline, CDR1 is SGHRS and CDR2 YFSETQ. The CDR3 consists of 15 residues. Trimming shortened V by 0 bases and J by 7 bases, and 14 bases separated the two germline ends.

This clone is a singleton in its sample. This chain joins TRBV5-1 and TRBJ2-1, with D unclear. The CDR3 runs to 11 residues. V gave up 4 bases and J gave up 6 bases, with 5 bases separating them. The germline CDR1 and CDR2 sequences are SGHRS and YFSETQ. CDR3: CASSGSNEQFF. CDR3 bases: TGCGCCAGCAGCGGCAGCAATGAGCAGTTCTTC.

This clone is medium-sized by share. The chain recombines TRBV11-2 with TRBJ2-2; 9 bases map to TRBD1. Trimming removed 3 bases from V and 7 bases from J; junction bases left unmatched: 3. The CDR3 covers 14 residues. Looked up from germline, CDR1 is SGHAT and CDR2 is FQNNGV. CDR3 nucleotides: TGTGCCAGCAGCTTGGGACAGGGAGGCGGGGAGCTGTTTTTT. The encoded protein is CASSLGQGGGELFF.

This chain uses TRBV29-1 with TRBJ1-2; D is perhaps TRBD1 (6 bases). CDR3 length equals 14 residues. Trimming took 4 bases from V and 4 from J, leaving 16 bases between them. CDR1 SQVTM and CDR2 ANQGSEA come from the germline V gene. CDR3 nucleotides: TGCAGCGTTGTAGTGGCAGGGGCCACCTATGGCTACACCTTC. Translated, it gives CSVVVAGATYGYTF. The whole variable domain, filled in from reference TRBV29-1 and TRBJ1-2, reads SAVISQKPSRDICQRGTSLTIQCQVDSQVTMMFWYRQQPGQSLTLIATANQGSEATYESGFVIDKFPISRPNLTFSTLTVSNMSPEDSSIYLCSVVVAGATYGYTFGSGTRLTVV.

Only a few counts were recorded for this clone. The chain employs TRBV6-5 and TRBJ2-7; D possibly corresponds to TRBD1 (5 bases). This CDR3 region has 14 residues. V gave up 4 bases and J gave up 6 bases, with 16 bases separating them. The germline gives CDR1 MNHEY, CDR2 SVGAGI. CDR3 residues: CASSSDRFRREQYF. The CDR3 coding sequence is TGTGCCAGCAGTTCCGACAGATTCCGGCGCGAGCAGTACTTC.

J is TRBJ2-1 and V is TRBV14; D possibly matches TRBD1 or TRBD2 (5 bases each). The germline V gene has CDR1 SGHDN and CDR2 FVKESK. The CDR3 is 16 amino acids. V lost 4 bases and J lost 4, with 17 bases in between. CDR3 sequence: CASSPGPSRMYNEQFF. The CDR3 nucleotides read TGTGCCAGCAGCCCGGGACCCTCACGTATGTACAATGAGCAGTTCTTC.

The J gene is TRBJ2-7, the V gene TRBV9, with D possibly TRBD1 on 6 matching bases. The germline V gene has CDR1 SGDLS and CDR2 YYNGEE. V lost 0 bases, J lost 0 bases, and 13 bases lay in between. The CDR3 spans 16 residues. CDR3 nucleotide sequence: TGTGCCAGCAGCGTAGGTGGGGGCACTTCCTCCTACGAGCAGTACTTC. Protein product: CASSVGGGTSSYEQYF.

This clone was observed a few times. CDR3 nucleotides: TGTGCCAGTAGTCCTGACCAGCTGGGGGAGACCCAGTACTTC. It is translated as CASSPDQLGETQYF. The chain is built from TRBV19 and TRBJ2-5, with unresolved D. The ends were cut back, 5 bases at V and 5 bases at J, with 15 bases in the middle. The germline gives CDR1 LNHDA, CDR2 SQIVND (reference sequence). This CDR3 spans 14 amino acids.

This rearrangement joins TRBV20-1 to TRBJ2-7; D is unresolved. Germline V lookup: CDR1 DFQATT, CDR2 SNEGSKA (reference sequence). The V gene lost 6 bases and the J gene lost 6 bases, with 9 bases spanning the gap. This CDR3 has 10 residues. CDR3 sequence reads: CSAMPGEQYF. The CDR3, as DNA: TGCAGTGCCATGCCAGGCGAGCAGTACTTC.

This rearrangement joins TRBV19 to TRBJ2-5, with 7 nucleotides matching TRBD1. This CDR3 contains 12 residues. Germline lookup yields CDR1 LNHDA and CDR2 SQIVND (reference sequence). V lost 10 bases, J lost 3 bases, and 5 bases stayed unmatched. In DNA, the CDR3 is TGTGCCACCACCGACAGGGAAGAGACCCAGTACTTC. It is translated as CATTDREETQYF.

The chain uses TRBV10-3 and TRBJ1-1; the D is unclear. Trimming took off 6 bases at V and 1 base at J, with 3 bases between the two ends. This CDR3 spans 11 amino acids. Per germline, CDR1 ENHRY and CDR2 SYGVKD. Here the CDR3 reads CAIRGNTEAFF. The CDR3 DNA reads as TGTGCCATCAGGGGGAACACTGAAGCTTTCTTT.

The chain links TRBV29-1 to TRBJ2-3, with TRBD1 as a possible D gene (5 bases). Germline V CDR1 and CDR2: SQVTM, ANQGSEA. This CDR3 is built from 16 residues. V lost 7 bases and J lost 0, with 20 bases in between. CDR3 sequence (DNA): TGCAGCGCTTGCCTGGGGCCCCTGGCTAGCACAGATACGCAGTATTTT. Its translation: CSACLGPLASTDTQYF.

The rearrangement joins TRBV27 to TRBJ2-1; 12 bases align to TRBD2. CDR1 is MNHEY and CDR2 is SMNVEV in the germline V gene (reference sequence). This CDR3 region has 14 residues. Trimming took 7 bases from V and 8 from J; bases not matched to a gene: 6. CDR3 nucleotide sequence: TGTGCCAGCACAAAGGCTAGCGGGAGGGATGAGCAGTTCTTC. Its translation: CASTKASGRDEQFF.

This chain links TRBV10-2 with TRBJ2-1, with D unresolved. The CDR3 has 11 amino acids. Per the germline V gene, CDR1 is WSHSY and CDR2 is SAAADI. Trimming took off 3 bases at V and 4 bases at J, with 1 base between the two ends. The CDR3 sequence: CASSEYNEQFF. The DNA of the CDR3 is TGCGCCAGCAGTGAATACAATGAGCAGTTCTTC.

The V call is TRBV4-2, the J call TRBJ2-3; 8 bases fit TRBD1. The junction had 10 bases not matched to a gene; V was cut back by 8 bases and J by 6 bases. Germline assignment: CDR1 LGHNA and CDR2 YNFKEQ. The CDR3 is 14 residues long. CDR3 protein: CASCRDRHWDTQYF. The CDR3 DNA reads as TGTGCCAGCTGCCGGGACAGGCATTGGGATACGCAGTATTTT.

V is TRBV5-1 and J is TRBJ2-7; 8 bases line up with TRBD2. Unmatched junction bases numbered 3, after V lost 2 bases and J lost 2 bases. CDR1 and CDR2 from the germline V gene are SGHRS and YFSETQ. The CDR3 is made up of 14 amino acids. The CDR3 spells CASSFALAAYEQYF. In nucleotides, the CDR3 is TGCGCCAGCAGCTTCGCACTAGCGGCCTACGAGCAGTACTTC. The full variable domain, completed using reference TRBV5-1 and TRBJ2-7, is KAGVTQTPRYLIKTRGQQVTLSCSPISGHRSVSWYQQTPGQGLQFLFEYFSETQRNKGNFPGRFSGRQFSNSRSEMNVSTLELGDSALYLCASSFALAAYEQYFGPGTRLTVT.

This clone was detected only a few times. The chain employs TRBV5-1 and TRBJ2-3, with TRBD2 matching over 10 bases. The CDR3 totals 15 residues. The J segment lost 4 bases and the V segment lost 3 bases, leaving 5 bases of the junction unmatched. Germline V gives CDR1 SGHRS, CDR2 YFSETQ. DNA of the CDR3: TGCGCCAGCAGCTCGGCTAGCGGGAGAGCAGATACGCAGTATTTT. This sequence encodes CASSSASGRADTQYF.

This clone was seen a handful of times. The chain has TRBV7-2 and TRBJ2-3; a weak D match, TRBD1 (5 bases). This CDR3 has 11 residues. The germline V and J ends were trimmed by 8 bases and 4 bases, with 7 bases remaining between them. CDR1 is SGHTA and CDR2 is FQGNSA in the germline V gene. The CDR3 bases are TGTGCCAGCGGACACTCAGATACGCAGTATTTT. Residues: CASGHSDTQYF.

J is TRBJ2-7 and V is TRBV5-4, with TRBD1 as a possible D gene (6 bases). This CDR3 is built from 15 residues. V gave up 3 bases and J gave up 1 base, with 14 bases separating them. Germline CDR1 SGHNT, CDR2 YYREEE (reference sequence). Here the CDR3 reads CASSSIRDKSYEQYF. The CDR3 nucleotides read TGTGCCAGCAGCTCCATCCGGGACAAGTCCTACGAGCAGTACTTC.

The V call is TRBV2, the J call TRBJ1-1; possible D gene TRBD1, 5 bases. Germline values: CDR1 SNHLY, CDR2 FYNNEI. CDR3 length equals 17 residues. The V end lost 8 bases, the J end lost 1 base, and 23 bases lay between the germline ends. CDR3 sequence (DNA): TGTGCCAGCCCCCTCCCCTACGGACAACTGGGGAACACTGAAGCTTTCTTT. Its protein product is CASPLPYGQLGNTEAFF.

J is TRBJ1-2 and V is TRBV9, with 7 bases matching TRBD1. The CDR3 is 15 residues long. Germline V CDR1 and CDR2: SGDLS, YYNGEE. The trim removed 3 bases at V and 7 bases at J, leaving 12 bases unmatched. The CDR3 DNA sequence: TGTGCCAGCAGCGAATTTCAGGGGGGGAGTACTGGCTACACCTTC. Translating it yields CASSEFQGGSTGYTF.

This chain connects TRBV29-1 to TRBJ2-5, with TRBD2 identical over 10 bases. CDR1 is SQVTM and CDR2 is ANQGSEA in the germline V gene. The CDR3 covers 15 residues. Trimming took 3 bases from V and 9 from J; bases not matched to a gene: 13. The CDR3 nucleotides read TGCAGCGTTGAGTTAAATAGCGGGAGGAAAGGGGCCCAGTACTTC. This codes for CSVELNSGRKGAQYF.

The chain carries TRBV18 and TRBJ2-7, with TRBD1 as a possible D gene (6 bases). Germline assignment: CDR1 KGHSH and CDR2 LQKENI. V dropped 4 bases and J dropped 5 bases, with 18 bases sitting between them. The length of the CDR3 is 15 residues. CDR3 amino acids: CASSRARGIGDEQYF. CDR3 sequence (DNA): TGTGCCAGCTCACGGGCCAGGGGTATCGGGGACGAGCAGTACTTC.

This clone came up many times. This rearrangement joins TRBV9 to TRBJ1-1; the D is unclear. The germline V gene has CDR1 SGDLS and CDR2 YYNGEE. V was pared by 4 bases and J by 6 bases, with 10 bases between. The CDR3 covers 12 residues. The DNA of the CDR3 is TGTGCCAGCAGCAGGAGTGGGCCTGAAGCTTTCTTT. Protein sequence: CASSRSGPEAFF.

V and J are TRBV9 and TRBJ2-5, with unresolved D. V was pared by 2 bases and J by 4 bases, with 3 bases between. This CDR3 region has 11 residues. CDR1 and CDR2 from the germline V gene are SGDLS and YYNGEE. CDR3 sequence reads: CASSVRETQYF. CDR3 DNA sequence: TGTGCCAGCAGCGTGCGAGAGACCCAGTACTTC. The full variable domain, with the rest looked up from reference TRBV9 and TRBJ2-5, is DSGVTQTPKHLITATGQRVTLRCSPRSGDLSVYWYQQSLDQGLQFLIQYYNGEERAKGNILERFSAQQFPDLHSELNLSSLELGDSALYFCASSVRETQYFGPGTRLLVL.

This clone was seen more than once but under ten times. The gene calls are TRBV19 and TRBJ2-1; TRBD2 matches 9 bases. The germline CDR1 and CDR2 sequences are LNHDA and SQIVND (reference sequence). With V trimmed by 7 bases and J by 6 bases, 10 bases remained unmatched. The CDR3 covers 15 residues. This CDR3 reads CASTIAGVQSNEQFF. DNA of the CDR3: TGTGCCAGTACCATAGCGGGAGTCCAGTCCAATGAGCAGTTCTTC.

This clone has more than one count but fewer than ten. This chain joins TRBV2 and TRBJ2-7; D gene uncertain. The CDR3 has 13 residues. Germline values: CDR1 SNHLY, CDR2 FYNNEI. V was shortened by 6 bases and J by 6 bases, with 15 bases between the two germline ends. The CDR3 region is CASSTTGPGEQYF. CDR3 DNA sequence: TGTGCCAGCAGCACAACCGGACCGGGCGAGCAGTACTTC.

The table lists this clone with a few counts. V gene TRBV4-2 combines with J gene TRBJ1-2, with a tentative D call TRBD1 (5 bases). Trimming left V 1 base short and J 2 bases short, with 11 bases between. CDR1 and CDR2 from the germline V gene are LGHNA and YNFKEQ. This CDR3 is 15 amino acids long. As DNA, the CDR3 is TGTGCCAGCAGCCAAGTCCAGGACAACAACTATGGCTACACCTTC. Its translation: CASSQVQDNNYGYTF.